These 30 T cell receptor beta chains were all obtained from the same sample, sequenced in a study of blood T cell repertoires in COVID-19. TCRdb's table, derived via immunoSEQ multiplex PCR, lists solely in-frame clones and lacks some. The table includes 150,000 to 200,000 clones, approximately 81% detected once. The sequenced material came from peripheral blood. The origin of the receptors is a woman in her seventies with COVID-19, enrolled during active disease.

The rearrangement links TRBV5-1 to TRBJ2-2; 13 bases are a match to TRBD2. There are 17 residues in the CDR3. CDR1 and CDR2 (germline): SGHRS, YFSETQ. V trimming: 0 bases; J trimming: 14 bases; junction bases outside the gene matches: 13. The chain's CDR3 is CASSLVKGGLAGESLFF. The DNA for the CDR3 is TGCGCCAGCAGCTTGGTTAAAGGAGGACTAGCGGGAGAGTCACTGTTTTTT.

V is TRBV27 and J is TRBJ2-6, with D maybe TRBD1 (5 bases). Looked up from germline, CDR1 is MNHEY and CDR2 is SMNVEV (reference sequence). The CDR3 is 17 amino acids. V was pared by 3 bases and J by 2 bases, with 14 bases between. The CDR3 spells CASSFSGLSPGANVLTF. Here the CDR3 DNA reads TGTGCCAGCAGTTTTTCAGGGCTGTCCCCTGGGGCCAACGTCCTGACTTTC.

The V and J genes are TRBV5-1 and TRBJ1-2; 7 nucleotides match TRBD1. Per the germline V gene, CDR1 is SGHRS and CDR2 is YFSETQ. V was pared by 1 base and J by 5 bases, with 11 bases of the junction left unmatched. The CDR3 is 16 amino acids. CDR3 amino acids: CASSLTVNRGEYGYTF. The CDR3, as DNA: TGCGCCAGCAGCTTGACGGTCAACAGGGGAGAGTATGGCTACACCTTC.

This clone was counted a single time. CDR3 residues: CASSAENLKPQHF. Written as DNA, the CDR3 is TGTGCCAGTAGTGCGGAAAACTTGAAGCCCCAGCATTTT. V usage is TRBV19 and J usage is TRBJ1-5; the D is unclear. Germline lookup yields CDR1 LNHDA and CDR2 SQIVND (reference sequence). V was cut by 5 bases and J by 8 bases, with 13 bases left in between. The CDR3 sequence is 13 residues long.

The rearrangement joins TRBV7-8 to TRBJ1-1; TRBD1 aligns across 9 bases. Per germline, CDR1 SGHVS and CDR2 FQNEAQ. The CDR3 contains 15 residues. V lost 5 bases and J lost 10; bases outside the gene matches: 14. The CDR3 coding sequence is TGTGCCAGCAGCGGTCCGGGACAGGGAACCTCCGGAGCTTTCTTT. Translating it yields CASSGPGQGTSGAFF.

The chain recombines TRBV18 with TRBJ2-7; D is possibly TRBD1 (6 bases). CDR3 length: 15 residues. Deletions cut 4 bases from V and 2 bases from J, with 15 bases between. Germline V gene data show CDR1 as KGHSH and CDR2 as LQKENI. Here the CDR3 reads CASSLETGRAYEQYF. In DNA, the CDR3 is TGTGCCAGCTCACTTGAGACAGGTAGAGCCTACGAGCAGTACTTC. Complete variable domain (other parts from reference TRBV18 and TRBJ2-7): NAGVMQNPRHLVRRRGQEARLRCSPMKGHSHVYWYRQLPEEGLKFMVYLQKENIIDESGMPKERFSAEFPKEGPSILRIQQVVRGDSAAYFCASSLETGRAYEQYFGPGTRLTVT.

The V call is TRBV6-5, the J call TRBJ2-5; maybe TRBD2 (5 bases). Germline assignment: CDR1 MNHEY and CDR2 SVGAGI. The V end was cut by 10 bases, the J end by 2 bases, with 17 bases between. This CDR3 region has 14 residues. This chain's CDR3 is CATAPRAGQETQYF. The CDR3 coding sequence is TGTGCCACCGCCCCCCGGGCGGGTCAAGAGACCCAGTACTTC.

V and J are TRBV25-1 and TRBJ2-7, with TRBD2 as a possible D gene (7 bases). Trimming left V 2 bases short and J 3 bases short, with 14 bases between. From germline, CDR1 is MGHDK and CDR2 SYGVNS. This CDR3 comprises 15 residues. The DNA for the CDR3 is TGTGCCAGCAGTGAAATGGTGGGGGGGCGCTACGAGCAGTACTTC. Protein sequence: CASSEMVGGRYEQYF.

The chain combines TRBV6-4 with TRBJ1-2; a weak D match, TRBD1 (6 bases). CDR1 is MRHNA and CDR2 is SNTAGT in the germline V gene. The germline V and J ends were trimmed by 5 bases and 10 bases, with 17 bases remaining between them. The CDR3 runs to 13 residues. In nucleotides, the CDR3 is TGTGCCAGCAGTCGCTACAGGGAAGAGCCCTACACCTTC. Translation gives CASSRYREEPYTF.

The CDR3 region has the DNA TGTGCCAGTAAAGGGGGACACTCTGGCTACACCTTC. It codes for CASKGGHSGYTF. V is TRBV19 and J is TRBJ1-2; weak D call: TRBD1 (6 bases). The germline V and J ends were trimmed by 7 bases and 7 bases, with 13 bases remaining between them. Germline V CDR1 and CDR2: LNHDA, SQIVND (reference sequence). The CDR3 contains 12 residues.

This clone was counted between two and nine times. CDR3 loop: CASSLGRGGYDDYGYTF. The CDR3 nucleotides are TGTGCCAGCAGCCTCGGGCGGGGAGGGTACGATGACTATGGCTACACCTTC. V gene TRBV27 combines with J gene TRBJ1-2; D call uncertain. CDR3 length equals 17 residues. V lost 6 bases and J lost 3, with 23 bases in between. Germline values: CDR1 MNHEY, CDR2 SMNVEV (reference sequence).

The chain combines TRBV6-5 with TRBJ2-2; TRBD1 might be the D (5 bases). The CDR3 consists of 13 residues. Trimming took off 6 bases at V and 4 bases at J, with 9 bases between the two ends. Germline lookup yields CDR1 MNHEY and CDR2 SVGAGI. The CDR3 is CASRIDSTGELFF. The CDR3 region has the DNA TGTGCCAGCAGGATTGACAGCACCGGGGAGCTGTTTTTT.

V is TRBV30 and J is TRBJ2-3; D uncertain. Germline V lookup: CDR1 GTSNPN, CDR2 SVGIG (reference sequence). This CDR3 comprises 12 residues. V was clipped by 2 bases and J by 2 bases, with 5 bases between them. The CDR3 is CAWSPFTDTQYF. The CDR3 DNA reads TGTGCCTGGAGTCCATTCACAGATACGCAGTATTTT.

This clone was seen a handful of times. The genes are TRBV9 and TRBJ2-2, with 7 bases identical to TRBD1. There are 16 residues in the CDR3. Trimming removed 7 bases from V and 5 bases from J; junction bases left unmatched: 14. Germline loops: CDR1 SGDLS, CDR2 YYNGEE. The CDR3 sequence: CASGSSGQFSTGELFF. CDR3 nucleotide sequence: TGTGCCAGCGGGTCTTCGGGACAGTTCTCTACCGGGGAGCTGTTTTTT.

V is TRBV16 and J is TRBJ2-7; the D is unclear. V shed 0 bases and J shed 4 bases, with 13 bases lying between them. The germline V gene has CDR1 KGHSY and CDR2 FQNENV. The CDR3 has 15 amino acids. This CDR3 reads CASSQSSSSAYEQYF. The CDR3 nucleotides read TGTGCCAGCAGCCAATCGTCCAGTTCCGCTTACGAGCAGTACTTC.

The rearrangement links TRBV4-1 to TRBJ1-1; perhaps TRBD1 as D (6 bases). The CDR3 contains 17 residues. Germline-derived CDR1 and CDR2 are MGHRA and YSYEKL. The ends were cut back, 1 base at V and 4 bases at J, with 19 bases in the middle. The CDR3 DNA sequence: TGCGCCAGCAGCCAAGGTGGCTTGGGGGCGAGGTTCACTGAAGCTTTCTTT. The encoded protein is CASSQGGLGARFTEAFF.

The CDR3 is CASSLYADWAGNNSPLHF. CDR3 nucleotide sequence: TGTGCCAGCAGTTTATACGCCGATTGGGCAGGGAATAATTCACCCCTCCACTTT. The gene calls are TRBV27 and TRBJ1-6; perhaps TRBD1 as D (5 bases). V was trimmed by 1 base and J by 5 bases, leaving 18 bases between them. The CDR3 has 18 residues. Germline V gives CDR1 MNHEY, CDR2 SMNVEV (reference sequence).

This chain connects TRBV18 to TRBJ2-2, with a weak D call TRBD2 (5 bases). V dropped 2 bases and J dropped 0 bases, with 7 bases sitting between them. CDR3 size: 15 residues. Germline CDR1 KGHSH, CDR2 LQKENI. The CDR3 loop is CASSPNGANTGELFF. The CDR3 region has the DNA TGTGCCAGCTCACCAAACGGGGCGAACACCGGGGAGCTGTTTTTT.

The chain is built from TRBV28 and TRBJ2-7; 9 bases map to TRBD1. J lost 5 bases, V lost 3 bases, and 11 bases had no gene match. Germline V gene sequence: CDR1 MDHEN, CDR2 SYDVKM. CDR3 length equals 16 residues. In DNA, the CDR3 is TGTGCCAGCAGTTTGGGGCTGGGGACAGGGAACAACGAGCAGTACGTC. Translating gives CASSLGLGTGNNEQYV.

This clone was detected a few times. The chain combines TRBV6-5 with TRBJ1-4; TRBD1 is a possible D gene (5 bases). Germline loops: CDR1 MNHEY, CDR2 SVGAGI. This CDR3 is built from 14 residues. The germline V and J ends were trimmed by 6 bases and 6 bases, with 14 bases remaining between them. The CDR3 sequence is CASSLKDNDEKLFF. The CDR3 region has the DNA TGTGCCAGCAGCCTGAAGGACAACGATGAAAAACTGTTTTTT.

Of note for this clone: This specimen includes other DNA sequences encoding the same CDR3. The DNA for the CDR3 is TGTGCCAGCAGTGGGGACAGCGGCGAAAAACTGTTTTTT. This encodes CASSGDSGEKLFF. The chain links TRBV2 to TRBJ1-4, with 7 bases lining up with TRBD1. The CDR3 consists of 13 residues. V dropped 4 bases and J dropped 8; count of bases not matched to a gene: 4. From germline, CDR1 is SNHLY and CDR2 FYNNEI.

The chain recombines TRBV11-2 with TRBJ1-2, with D tentatively TRBD1 (5 bases). V was cut by 2 bases and J by 6 bases, with 16 bases left in between. The CDR3 is 15 residues long. In germline, CDR1 is SGHAT, CDR2 FQNNGV. Here the CDR3 reads CASSLSHGRANGYTF. The CDR3 nucleotides read TGTGCCAGCAGCTTATCTCACGGCAGGGCGAATGGCTACACCTTC. Full variable domain (missing parts from reference TRBV11-2 and TRBJ1-2): EAGVAQSPRYKIIEKRQSVAFWCNPISGHATLYWYQQILGQGPKLLIQFQNNGVVDDSQLPKDRFSAERLKGVDSTLKIQPAKLEDSAVYLCASSLSHGRANGYTFGSGTRLTVV.

The V and J genes are TRBV5-1 and TRBJ2-3, with a weak D call TRBD2 (6 bases). The ends were cut back, 0 bases at V and 6 bases at J, with 11 bases in the middle. The CDR3 totals 14 residues. Germline CDR1 and CDR2: SGHRS and YFSETQ. The CDR3 loop is CASSLARGLDTQYF. The CDR3 DNA sequence: TGCGCCAGCAGCTTGGCCCGGGGGTTGGATACGCAGTATTTT.

The chain joins TRBV30 to TRBJ2-1, with a tentative D call TRBD2 (6 bases). V dropped 2 bases and J dropped 5 bases, with 10 bases sitting between them. The length of the CDR3 is 13 residues. CDR1 is GTSNPN, CDR2 SVGIG, per germline (reference sequence). The CDR3 loop is CAWSNSGDNEQFF. The CDR3 DNA sequence: TGTGCCTGGAGTAATAGCGGAGACAATGAGCAGTTCTTC.

The chain links TRBV24-1 to TRBJ2-1; 11 bases are shared with TRBD2. The V gene end was trimmed by 7 bases and the J gene end by 2 bases; junction bases not matched to a gene: 3. The CDR3 is made up of 15 amino acids. Germline V CDR1 and CDR2: KGHDR, SFDVKD. Here the CDR3 DNA reads TGTGCCACCAGCCCGACTAGCGGGGCCTACAATGAGCAGTTCTTC. As protein: CATSPTSGAYNEQFF.

The rearrangement links TRBV7-2 to TRBJ1-3; no clear D gene. Germline V gene sequence: CDR1 SGHTA, CDR2 FQGNSA. V was pared by 8 bases and J by 4 bases, with 15 bases between. CDR3 length: 14 residues. The CDR3 DNA sequence: TGTGCCAGCGGACTAGGAGAGGTCGGAAACACCATATATTTT. Its protein product is CASGLGEVGNTIYF.

The rearrangement uses TRBV6-5 and TRBJ1-2; the match to TRBD1 covers 7 bases. This CDR3 has 14 amino acids. CDR1 MNHEY and CDR2 SVGAGI come from the germline V gene. J gave up 5 bases and V 6 bases, and 9 bases lay outside the gene matches. CDR3 DNA sequence: TGTGCCAGCAGGAGAAAAGACAGGGCTTATGGCTACACCTTC. Amino acid sequence: CASRRKDRAYGYTF.

V gene TRBV6-5 combines with J gene TRBJ2-7; no clear D. CDR1 and CDR2 from the germline V gene are MNHEY and SVGAGI. The CDR3 contains 13 residues. Between the trimmed V and J ends, which lost 7 bases and 5 bases, there was a span of 15 bases. The CDR3 bases are TGTGCCAGCACCTCCTCCCGAGTAAACGAGCAGTACTTC. Its protein is CASTSSRVNEQYF.

The chain uses TRBV24-1 and TRBJ2-2; D possibly corresponds to TRBD1 (6 bases). From germline, CDR1 is KGHDR and CDR2 SFDVKD. Trimming cost V 3 bases and J 1 base, with 14 bases left between them. This CDR3 has 17 amino acids. The CDR3 sequence is CATSDASGVGNTGELFF. The CDR3 bases are TGTGCCACCAGTGATGCGTCAGGGGTGGGGAACACCGGGGAGCTGTTTTTT.

This clone appeared a single time. The chain is built from TRBV12-3 or TRBV12-4 and TRBJ1-2; D remains unclear. The CDR3 has 12 residues. Trimming removed 10 bases at V and 2 bases at J, with 11 bases between. CDR3 loop: CATYEANYGYTF. CDR3 bases: TGTGCCACCTACGAGGCCAACTATGGCTACACCTTC.